This TCR beta chain was identified during a study of T cells in Graves' hyperthyroidism and ophthalmopathy. The source material, RNA transcripts, was used to amplify TCR beta CDR3 regions. The HTBI primer set was used in a first-round RT-PCR of the TCR CDR3. From the multiplex PCR reads, TCRdb called clonotypes with MiXCR, one entry per CDR3 protein. The sample carries 350,000 to 450,000 distinct CDR3 sequences, roughly 13% recorded once. With 4 bases clipped from V and 4 bases from J, the junction kept 3 bases outside the gene matches. The CDR3 spans 14 residues. Germline V gene sequence: CDR1 LGHDT, CDR2 YNNKEL (reference sequence). This clonotype was found many times.

Specimen: blood. This receptor was identified in a man aged 45-65 years with Graves' ophthalmopathy. This rearrangement joins TRBV3-1 to TRBJ2-2; 7 positions agree with TRBD2. CDR3 nucleotides: TGTGCCAGCAGCCCGGGGGGTGGCACCGGGGAGCTGTTTTTT. It encodes CASSPGGGTGELFF.